Below, one TCR beta chain is given with its context. Its antigen remains unknown. The V gene end was trimmed by 6 bases and the J gene end by 2 bases; junction bases not matched to a gene: 9. The CDR3 spans 15 residues. The germline gives CDR1 SGHAT, CDR2 FQNNGV. Only in-frame clones appear in the TCRdb table, and some are missing; sequencing was by immunoSEQ multiplex PCR. This table has nearly 90,000 clones, approximately 85% appearing once. The data were taken from a study of T cell responses to AZD1222 COVID-19 vaccine. Study-wide findings and caveats: Females made up more of the donors, who were largely white British, and clonal diversity may have come out too low. Along spike, vaccine-associated CD4 TCRs were found throughout, with dominance at 160-218 and 743-854. At study baseline, merely six AZD1222 recipients were seropositive.

The material was peripheral blood, obtained on day 0 of AZD1222 vaccination. This TCR was recovered from an adult in good health. The J gene is TRBJ2-7, the V gene TRBV11-2; 8 nucleotides match TRBD1. CDR3 region: CASSQQGGGPYEQYF. CDR3 DNA sequence: TGTGCCAGCAGTCAACAGGGGGGTGGTCCCTACGAGCAGTACTTC.